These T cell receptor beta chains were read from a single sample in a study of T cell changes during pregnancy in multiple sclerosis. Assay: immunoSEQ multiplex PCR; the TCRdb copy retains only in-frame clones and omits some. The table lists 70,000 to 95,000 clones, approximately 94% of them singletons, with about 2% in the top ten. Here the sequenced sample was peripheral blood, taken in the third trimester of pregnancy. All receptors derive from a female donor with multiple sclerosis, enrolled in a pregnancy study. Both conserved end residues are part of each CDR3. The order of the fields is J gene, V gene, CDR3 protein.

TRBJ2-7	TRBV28	CASSSPLSGEGQTPHEQYF
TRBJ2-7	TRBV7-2	CASRLEPSAYEQYF
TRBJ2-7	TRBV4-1	CASSHQTGASYEQYF
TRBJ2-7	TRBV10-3	CAISTVGLNEQYF
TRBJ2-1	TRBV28	CASKGAYVYNEQFF
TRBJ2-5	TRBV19	CASSRTGSETQYF
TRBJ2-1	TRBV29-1	CSAEGLAATSSYNEQFF
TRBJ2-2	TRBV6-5	CASSGTGLLTGELFF
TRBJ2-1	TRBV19	CASRSRGSGLEQFF
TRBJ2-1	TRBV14	CASSQVDSEQFF
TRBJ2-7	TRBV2	CASSGTSGETYEQYF
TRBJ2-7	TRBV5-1	CASSLGQDYEQYF
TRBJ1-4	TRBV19	CASSIMTDAHLTKLFF
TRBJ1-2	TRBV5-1	CASSLDIRGRTNYGYTF
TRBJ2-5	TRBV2	CASSPLSGRAQETQYF
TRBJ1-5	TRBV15	CATQPSGGQGNQPQHF
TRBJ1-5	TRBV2	CASSERGAWGNQPQHF
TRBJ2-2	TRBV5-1	CASSVLREWNTGELFF
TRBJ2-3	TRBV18	CASSPLGLAGFTDTQYF
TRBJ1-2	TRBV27	CASSLSGGVLHYGYTF
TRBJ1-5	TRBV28	CASSLGQGSLFTQPQHF
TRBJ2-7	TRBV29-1	CSVVPSGQGYEQYF
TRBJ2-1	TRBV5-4	CASSPSDSSSYNEQFF